A single sample gave rise to the 32 T cell receptor beta chains below, sequenced in a study of blood T cell repertoires in COVID-19. Generated by immunoSEQ multiplex PCR, the TCRdb table keeps only in-frame clones and is missing some. The table lists about 150,000 clones, approximately 88% of them singletons, with under 3.5% in the top ten. Sequencing was carried out using peripheral blood. The receptor set was obtained from an older woman with acute or convalescent COVID-19.

The chain employs TRBV5-5 and TRBJ2-5; D might be TRBD2 (5 bases). Germline CDR1 reads SGHKS; CDR2 reads YYEKEE (reference sequence). CDR3 length: 14 residues. V lost 1 base to trimming and J lost 5 bases, with 12 bases between them. The CDR3 loop is CASSLFPWRETQYF. The CDR3 bases are TGTGCCAGCAGCTTGTTTCCTTGGAGGGAGACCCAGTACTTC. Using reference TRBV5-5 and TRBJ2-5 for the parts outside the CDR3, the full variable domain is DAGVTQSPTHLIKTRGQQVTLRCSPISGHKSVSWYQQVLGQGPQFIFQYYEKEERGRGNFPDRFSARQFPNYSSELNVNALLLGDSALYLCASSLFPWRETQYFGPGTRLLVL.

The CDR3 sequence: CATSGYGQVYGYTF. CDR3 DNA sequence: TGTGCCACCAGTGGATATGGCCAGGTCTATGGCTACACCTTC. V gene TRBV24-1 combines with J gene TRBJ1-2, with D uncertain. CDR1 KGHDR and CDR2 SFDVKD come from the germline V gene. The CDR3 has 14 amino acids. V gave up 5 bases and J gave up 4 bases, with 13 bases separating them.

This sequence joins TRBV6-6 and TRBJ2-1; TRBD1 aligns across 8 bases. The J segment lost 0 bases and the V segment lost 6 bases, leaving 7 bases of the junction unmatched. Germline V gene lookup returns CDR1 MNHNY and CDR2 SVGAGI (reference sequence). The CDR3 runs 16 residues. The CDR3 nucleotides read TGTGCCAGCAGCTCGACCGGGACAGGCTCCTACAATGAGCAGTTCTTC. Amino acid sequence: CASSSTGTGSYNEQFF.

This clone was recorded a few times. The chain recombines TRBV11-1 with TRBJ1-1; 7 bases agree with TRBD1. Germline CDR1 SGHAT, CDR2 FQDESV (reference sequence). The CDR3 is made up of 12 amino acids. The J segment lost 7 bases and the V segment lost 4 bases, leaving 3 bases of the junction unmatched. CDR3 bases: TGTGCCAGCAGCTCACAGGGGCGTGAAGCTTTCTTT. Its protein product is CASSSQGREAFF.

The genes are TRBV11-2 and TRBJ1-4; 7 positions agree with TRBD1. V was pared by 5 bases and J by 7 bases, with 7 bases of the junction left unmatched. The V gene's germline CDR1 is SGHAT and CDR2 FQNNGV. The CDR3 covers 14 residues. The CDR3 DNA reads TGTGCCAGCAGCCGGGACAGCCTATCTGAAAAACTGTTTTTT. It specifies CASSRDSLSEKLFF.

The gene calls are TRBV7-9 and TRBJ1-6; D unclear. The CDR3 has 15 residues. Germline CDR1 is SEHNR and CDR2 is FQNEAQ (reference sequence). Trimming took off 6 bases at V and 3 bases at J, with 12 bases between the two ends. CDR3 sequence: CASSYDSGYNSPLHF. DNA of the CDR3: TGTGCCAGCAGTTACGACTCGGGCTATAATTCACCCCTCCACTTT.

The rearrangement joins TRBV19 to TRBJ1-1, with D uncertain. The length of the CDR3 is 15 residues. V lost 5 bases and J 5 bases, leaving 18 bases between the germline ends. Germline CDR1 is LNHDA and CDR2 is SQIVND (reference sequence). The CDR3 bases are TGTGCCAGTAGTCACAACGGGGTTTTGGGGACTGAAGCTTTCTTT. It is translated as CASSHNGVLGTEAFF.

J is TRBJ1-2 and V is TRBV3-1 (or the pseudogene TRBV3-2); the match to TRBD1 covers 12 bases. This CDR3 region has 20 residues. CDR1 and CDR2 from the germline V gene are LGHDT and YNNKEL (reference sequence). J was trimmed by 7 bases and V by 0 bases; bases with no gene match: 18. CDR3 nucleotide sequence: TGTGCCAGCAGCCAAGAGCGTCCCTTGGGGACAGGGGGCGGTCGAACTGGCTACACCTTC. Protein sequence: CASSQERPLGTGGGRTGYTF.

This clone was detected a few times. The V call is TRBV4-2, the J call TRBJ1-6, with a weak D call TRBD1 (6 bases). V dropped 4 bases and J dropped 5 bases, with 12 bases sitting between them. CDR3 length equals 15 residues. CDR1 is LGHNA and CDR2 is YNFKEQ in the germline V gene. CDR3 residues: CASSRQEDDNSPLHF. Written as DNA, the CDR3 is TGTGCCAGCAGCCGACAGGAGGACGATAATTCACCCCTCCACTTT.

The chain joins TRBV9 to TRBJ2-3, with 8 bases matching TRBD1. CDR1 is SGDLS, CDR2 YYNGEE, per germline. Trimming cost V 0 bases and J 5 bases; bases outside gene matches: 2. The CDR3 covers 14 residues. The CDR3, as DNA: TGTGCCAGCAGCGTAGAACAGGGGGGAGATACGCAGTATTTT. Its translation: CASSVEQGGDTQYF.

The chain carries TRBV5-1 and TRBJ2-5, with 7 nucleotides matching TRBD2. Germline trimming cut 4 bases from V and 1 base from J; bases unmatched to any gene: 4. CDR1 and CDR2 (germline): SGHRS, YFSETQ. CDR3 length: 14 amino acids. CDR3 loop: CASSPGTTQETQYF. Here the CDR3 DNA reads TGCGCCAGCAGCCCCGGGACTACCCAAGAGACCCAGTACTTC.

CDR3 coding DNA: TGTGCCAGCAGTCCGGGACAGGGTTTCGAAAAACTGTTTTTT. Its translation is CASSPGQGFEKLFF. The V call is TRBV28, the J call TRBJ1-4, with 9 bases identical to TRBD1. Germline CDR1 is MDHEN and CDR2 is SYDVKM. The ends lost 5 bases at V and 8 bases at J; junction bases unmatched: 6. The CDR3 totals 14 residues.

The V call is TRBV4-3, the J call TRBJ2-7; 10 bases match TRBD1. This CDR3 region has 15 residues. The J segment lost 3 bases and the V segment lost 4 bases, leaving 6 bases of the junction unmatched. The V gene's germline CDR1 is LGHNA and CDR2 YSLEER. CDR3 protein: CASSLAGTGVYEQYF. In DNA form, the CDR3 reads TGCGCCAGCAGCCTAGCCGGGACAGGGGTCTACGAGCAGTACTTC.

This chain joins TRBV24-1 and TRBJ1-2; D might be TRBD1 (5 bases). V lost 3 bases and J 1 base, leaving 11 bases between the germline ends. This CDR3 contains 15 residues. Germline V gives CDR1 KGHDR, CDR2 SFDVKD. This chain's CDR3 is CATSDPVDSNYGYTF. CDR3 coding DNA: TGTGCCACCAGTGATCCAGTTGACAGTAACTATGGCTACACCTTC.

This chain connects TRBV29-1 to TRBJ2-7, with D tentatively TRBD1 (6 bases). Between the trimmed V and J ends, which lost 5 bases and 2 bases, there was a span of 13 bases. The CDR3 contains 13 residues. CDR1 is SQVTM and CDR2 is ANQGSEA in the germline V gene. The CDR3 nucleotides are TGCAGCGTTTCCGGGACACCAACCTACGAGCAGTACTTC. Translating gives CSVSGTPTYEQYF.

This sequence joins TRBV5-5 and TRBJ1-4, with D possibly matching TRBD1 (5 bases). V shed 4 bases and J shed 3 bases, with 13 bases lying between them. Germline CDR1 reads SGHKS; CDR2 reads YYEKEE (reference sequence). The CDR3 totals 15 residues. CDR3 in amino acids: CASSPGHAPNEKLFF. CDR3 coding DNA: TGTGCCAGCAGCCCTGGACATGCCCCTAATGAAAAACTGTTTTTT.

This sequence joins TRBV27 and TRBJ1-2, with D possibly being TRBD1 (6 bases). CDR3 length: 15 amino acids. Germline V gene data show CDR1 as MNHEY and CDR2 as SMNVEV (reference sequence). V was pared by 3 bases and J by 2 bases, with 13 bases between. The CDR3 reads CASSFSSTGNYGYTF. CDR3 DNA: TGTGCCAGCAGTTTCTCCTCCACAGGGAACTATGGCTACACCTTC.

The J gene is TRBJ1-4, the V gene TRBV15; 10 nucleotides align to TRBD1. This CDR3 is 15 amino acids long. Germline V gives CDR1 LNHNV, CDR2 YYDKDF (reference sequence). The V segment lost 3 bases and the J segment 7 bases; nucleotides outside the gene matches: 5. CDR3 in DNA: TGTGCCACCAGCAGTTCGGACAGGGGGGCTGAAAAACTGTTTTTT. This codes for CATSSSDRGAEKLFF.

The rearrangement uses TRBV3-1 (or the pseudogene TRBV3-2) and TRBJ1-4; 7 bases match TRBD1. J gave up 3 bases and V 5 bases, and 3 bases lay outside the gene matches. Per germline, CDR1 LGHDT and CDR2 YNNKEL (reference sequence). The CDR3 length is 14 residues. As DNA, the CDR3 is TGTGCCAGCAGCTGGGACAGTGCTAATGAAAAACTGTTTTTT. It yields the protein CASSWDSANEKLFF.

J is TRBJ2-1 and V is TRBV4-2; TRBD2 matches at 9 bases. The germline V gene has CDR1 LGHNA and CDR2 YNFKEQ. V lost 8 bases to trimming and J lost 10 bases; unmatched junction nucleotides: 21. There are 17 residues in the CDR3. The CDR3 nucleotides read TGTGCCAGCGGGGGAAGAGGGCTAGCGGGGCCCGTTGGGGAGCAGTTCTTC. Translation gives CASGGRGLAGPVGEQFF.

This clone was observed a few times. The chain has TRBV11-1 and TRBJ1-5; D remains unclear. Germline V gene data show CDR1 as SGHAT and CDR2 as FQDESV (reference sequence). The CDR3 covers 14 residues. V was cut by 3 bases and J by 3 bases, with 9 bases left in between. The CDR3 sequence is CASSLGGINQPQHF. The CDR3 region has the DNA TGTGCCAGCAGCTTGGGAGGGATCAATCAGCCCCAGCATTTT.

The chain is built from TRBV6-5 and TRBJ2-7, with 7 bases identical to TRBD1. V lost 6 bases to trimming and J lost 2 bases; unmatched junction nucleotides: 10. The CDR3 loop spans 15 amino acids. Looked up from germline, CDR1 is MNHEY and CDR2 is SVGAGI. CDR3 protein: CASSTNGQAAYEQYF. The CDR3 bases are TGTGCCAGCAGCACAAACGGACAGGCAGCCTACGAGCAGTACTTC.

The CDR3 loop is CASSDTSGESETQYF. The CDR3 DNA reads TGTGCCAGCAGCGATACTAGCGGGGAATCAGAGACCCAGTACTTC. V is TRBV9 and J is TRBJ2-5; the match to TRBD2 covers 10 bases. J lost 4 bases, V lost 3 bases, and 6 bases had no gene match. The CDR3 is made up of 15 amino acids. CDR1 SGDLS and CDR2 YYNGEE come from the germline V gene.

The chain is built from TRBV19 and TRBJ1-1, with D possibly matching TRBD1 (5 bases). With 4 bases removed from V and 2 bases from J, the gap between germline ends came to 14 bases. Germline V gene sequence: CDR1 LNHDA, CDR2 SQIVND (reference sequence). CDR3 size: 15 residues. The CDR3, as DNA: TGTGCCAGTAGTAGGAACCGGCAGGGAAACACTGAAGCTTTCTTT. Translation gives CASSRNRQGNTEAFF.

The chain combines TRBV18 with TRBJ2-7; possible D gene TRBD1, 5 bases. CDR1 is KGHSH, CDR2 LQKENI, per germline. The ends were cut back, 1 base at V and 0 bases at J, with 10 bases in the middle. This CDR3 has 15 residues. The CDR3 sequence: CASSPLGRASYEQYF. For the CDR3, the DNA is TGTGCCAGCTCACCACTCGGCAGGGCCTCCTACGAGCAGTACTTC.

The J gene is TRBJ2-2, the V gene TRBV5-4; D perhaps matches TRBD1 (5 bases). The CDR3 is 16 residues long. V was trimmed by 4 bases and J by 4 bases, leaving 17 bases between them. The germline V gene has CDR1 SGHNT and CDR2 YYREEE (reference sequence). In DNA form, the CDR3 reads TGTGCCAGCAGCCCGGTGGTAGGGGTAGGCACCGGGGAGCTGTTTTTT. It is translated as CASSPVVGVGTGELFF.

This chain uses TRBV6-2 or TRBV6-3 with TRBJ1-1; 10 nucleotides align to TRBD1. From germline, CDR1 is MNHEY and CDR2 SVGEGT. This CDR3 comprises 15 residues. V gave up 2 bases and J gave up 5 bases; unmatched junction bases: 5. The CDR3 bases are TGTGCCAGCAGTTACGGCCGGGACAGGGGAACTGAAGCTTTCTTT. Translation: CASSYGRDRGTEAFF.

The J gene is TRBJ2-1, the V gene TRBV30; 11 bases are a match to TRBD2. The CDR3 is made up of 14 amino acids. After removal of 0 bases from V and 9 bases from J, the junction contained 4 bases not matched to a gene. Germline V gene lookup returns CDR1 GTSNPN and CDR2 SVGIG (reference sequence). The DNA of the CDR3 is TGTGCCTGGAGTGTTAGCGGGGGGGCCTTTGAGCAGTTCTTC. Its protein product is CAWSVSGGAFEQFF.

This chain joins TRBV3-1 (or the pseudogene TRBV3-2) and TRBJ2-5; maybe TRBD2 (6 bases). This CDR3 is 15 amino acids long. In germline, CDR1 is LGHDT, CDR2 YNNKEL (reference sequence). V was pared by 1 base and J by 2 bases, with 11 bases between. CDR3 residues: CASSQVGGRQETQYF. CDR3 coding DNA: TGTGCCAGCAGCCAAGTGGGGGGAAGGCAAGAGACCCAGTACTTC.

V is TRBV6-2 or TRBV6-3 and J is TRBJ2-5, with 8 bases matching TRBD1. V lost 6 bases, J lost 2 bases, and 11 bases stayed unmatched. The CDR3 extends over 16 amino acids. From germline, CDR1 is MNHEY and CDR2 SVGEGT. The CDR3 here is CASSQRGRTGQETQYF. The CDR3 nucleotides read TGTGCCAGCAGCCAACGCGGACGGACAGGGCAAGAGACCCAGTACTTC.

V is TRBV7-2 and J is TRBJ2-7; no clear D gene. V was clipped by 4 bases and J by 2 bases, with 6 bases between them. This CDR3 is 12 amino acids long. In germline, CDR1 is SGHTA, CDR2 FQGNSA. The CDR3 loop is CASSSPAYEQYF. The CDR3 coding sequence is TGTGCCAGCAGCTCACCAGCCTACGAGCAGTACTTC. Combining the CDR3 with reference TRBV7-2 and TRBJ2-7 gives the whole variable domain GAGVSQSPSNKVTEKGKDVELRCDPISGHTALYWYRQSLGQGLEFLIYFQGNSAPDKSGLPSDRFSAERTGGSVSTLTIQRTQQEDSAVYLCASSSPAYEQYFGPGTRLTVT.

The chain combines TRBV5-4 with TRBJ1-2; 10 nucleotides match TRBD1. Germline CDR1 SGHNT, CDR2 YYREEE (reference sequence). The CDR3 extends over 17 amino acids. J was trimmed by 4 bases and V by 0 bases; bases with no gene match: 9. The CDR3 protein is CASSLADSGQGTYGYTF. The CDR3 DNA follows: TGTGCCAGCAGCTTGGCTGATTCGGGACAGGGGACCTATGGCTACACCTTC.